Below, 10 T cell receptor beta chains from the same sample are listed, as sequenced in a study of radiation and T cells in renal cell carcinoma. Regarding treatment: 15 Gy SBRT to primary tumor, nephrectomy 4 weeks later. The method was immunoSEQ multiplex PCR; TCRdb's version includes in-frame clones alone and lacks a portion of them. The table has about 18,000 clones, around 50% seen once. This specimen consisted of tumor tissue, obtained from a patient whose treatment included radiotherapy and nephrectomy. Receptors originate from a man aged 50 or older with renal cell carcinoma.

This rearrangement joins TRBV5-1 to TRBJ2-1, with D uncertain. This CDR3 has 11 amino acids. Germline-derived CDR1 and CDR2 are SGHRS and YFSETQ. The V end lost 1 base, the J end lost 10 bases, and 6 bases lay between the germline ends. The CDR3 protein is CASSLSQEQFF. The CDR3 coding sequence is TGCGCCAGCAGCTTGAGTCAAGAGCAGTTCTTC.

This rearrangement joins TRBV9 to TRBJ2-7, with TRBD2 matching over 14 bases. V lost 4 bases to trimming and J lost 1 base; unmatched junction nucleotides: 4. Germline CDR1 is SGDLS and CDR2 is YYNGEE. CDR3 length equals 16 residues. This chain's CDR3 is CASSPGTSGGSYEQYF. CDR3 nucleotides: TGTGCCAGCAGCCCCGGGACTAGCGGGGGTTCCTACGAGCAGTACTTC. Based on the CDR3 plus reference TRBV9 and TRBJ2-7, the full variable domain is DSGVTQTPKHLITATGQRVTLRCSPRSGDLSVYWYQQSLDQGLQFLIQYYNGEERAKGNILERFSAQQFPDLHSELNLSSLELGDSALYFCASSPGTSGGSYEQYFGPGTRLTVT.

The rearrangement links TRBV15 to TRBJ1-6; D is uncertain. Trimming stripped 4 bases from V and 6 bases from J, with 13 bases between. CDR3 length: 15 amino acids. The germline V gene encodes CDR1 LNHNV and CDR2 YYDKDF (reference sequence). The CDR3 DNA sequence: TGTGCCACCAGCACCCGGGAGAATGTTAATTCACCCCTCCACTTT. Its protein product is CATSTRENVNSPLHF.

J is TRBJ2-7 and V is TRBV19; 9 nucleotides align to TRBD1. V shed 6 bases and J 5 bases; nucleotides not matched to a gene: 11. The CDR3 loop spans 15 amino acids. Germline CDR1 and CDR2: LNHDA and SQIVND (reference sequence). This CDR3 reads CASSELDRGRDEQYF. In DNA, the CDR3 is TGTGCCAGTAGCGAATTGGACAGGGGCAGGGACGAGCAGTACTTC.

The chain is built from TRBV5-1 and TRBJ2-2; D remains unclear. The germline V and J ends were trimmed by 0 bases and 4 bases, with 4 bases remaining between them. From germline, CDR1 is SGHRS and CDR2 YFSETQ. This CDR3 comprises 13 residues. The CDR3 nucleotides read TGCGCCAGCAGCTTGGATGCCACCGGGGAGCTGTTTTTT. Translating it yields CASSLDATGELFF.

V is TRBV5-1 and J is TRBJ2-1; tentative D call: TRBD2 (6 bases). CDR3 length equals 13 residues. Germline V gene data show CDR1 as SGHRS and CDR2 as YFSETQ. The V and J ends lost 5 bases and 8 bases respectively, with 14 bases between them. CDR3 loop: CASRRGGWHEQFF. In DNA form, the CDR3 reads TGCGCCAGCAGGCGGGGCGGTTGGCATGAGCAGTTCTTC.

In its sample, this clone was seen a few times. The genes are TRBV28 and TRBJ2-7; 9 bases fit TRBD2. J lost 4 bases, V lost 5 bases, and 9 bases had no gene match. CDR3 size: 15 residues. Germline lookup yields CDR1 MDHEN and CDR2 SYDVKM. CDR3 sequence: CASSPIGTSKYEQYF. The CDR3 nucleotides are TGTGCCAGCAGTCCTATCGGGACTAGCAAGTACGAGCAGTACTTC.

The genes are TRBV6-5 and TRBJ1-2, with D perhaps matching TRBD1 (5 bases). This CDR3 comprises 14 residues. The V end was cut by 2 bases, the J end by 5 bases, with 12 bases between. CDR1 is MNHEY, CDR2 SVGAGI, per germline. The CDR3 reads CASSYANPGYGYTF. As DNA, the CDR3 is TGTGCCAGCAGTTACGCGAACCCAGGGTATGGCTACACCTTC.

This clone was detected only a few times. The rearrangement joins TRBV7-3 to TRBJ2-1, with TRBD2 as a possible D gene (5 bases). This CDR3 has 16 amino acids. Germline CDR1 SGHTA, CDR2 FQGTGA. Trimming removed 6 bases at V and 1 base at J, with 16 bases between. CDR3 in DNA: TGTGCCAGCAGGTTATCGTCGGGGAGTTCCTACAATGAGCAGTTCTTC. Translation: CASRLSSGSSYNEQFF.

The chain has TRBV28 and TRBJ1-3; 8 bases agree with TRBD1. CDR3 length: 15 residues. Losses at the gene ends were 7 bases for V and 4 bases for J; bases not matched to a gene: 9. Germline V CDR1 and CDR2: MDHEN, SYDVKM. The CDR3 loop is CASTTRTGWGNTIYF. The CDR3 DNA reads TGTGCCAGCACCACCCGGACAGGGTGGGGAAACACCATATATTTT.